The T cell receptor beta chain under discussion was sequenced for a study of shared clonotypes between healthy human individuals. Study information: CD4 naive and CD4 memory each took three plates per donor, while CD8 naive took two and CD8 memory one.

Turning to this clone: Antigen: not known.

The CDR3 is 13 amino acids. CDR1 is SGHTS, CDR2 YDEGEE, per germline. The V gene lost 4 bases and the J gene lost 10 bases, with 17 bases spanning the gap. This table comes from immunoSEQ multiplex PCR, and its TCRdb copy is limited to in-frame clones, with some not included. In the table there are about 1.5 million clones, approximately 98% of which are singletons. Study findings and constraints: Unshared clonotypes carried lower generation probabilities than those common to all four donors.

V gene TRBV5-8 combines with J gene TRBJ1-2; the D gene is possibly TRBD1 (5 bases). Sequencing input: naive CD4+ T cells sorted from blood. Stated subset: CD45RA+ positively selected. The clonotype was recovered from a man aged 25-45 years in good health. The CDR3 sequence: CASSIVGAADYTF. For the CDR3, the DNA is TGTGCCAGCAGCATAGTCGGGGCAGCCGACTACACCTTC.